The next 11 T cell receptor beta chains were all read from a single sample in a study of blood T cells in healthy people across ages. The second PCR ran about 6 to 12 cycles with a sample-barcoded 5' primer and J-beta primers. TCRdb called the 5' RACE reads again in MiXCR, with one record for every CDR3 protein. The sample includes over a million distinct CDR3 sequences, under 55% of them seen just once. What was sequenced was blood. The origin of the receptors is a woman aged 18-29 years in good health.

The gene calls are TRBV7-9 and TRBJ1-2; D not certain. This CDR3 is 18 amino acids long. The germline V gene encodes CDR1 SEHNR and CDR2 FQNEAQ (reference sequence). Trimming removed 2 bases from V and 0 bases from J, with 19 bases in between. CDR3 protein: CASSLSLLREDSNYGYTF. The CDR3 bases are TGTGCCAGCAGCTTAAGTCTATTGAGAGAGGACTCTAACTATGGCTACACCTTC.

The rearrangement links TRBV10-3 to TRBJ2-3; D is uncertain. This CDR3 comprises 14 residues. Per germline, CDR1 ENHRY and CDR2 SYGVKD. V was pared by 0 bases and J by 4 bases, with 8 bases between. This CDR3 is CAISESQVADTQYF. CDR3 in DNA: TGTGCCATCAGTGAGTCCCAGGTGGCAGATACGCAGTATTTT.

This clonotype occurred many times. The chain couples TRBV29-1 to TRBJ2-7; D gene unclear. Germline V lookup: CDR1 SQVTM, CDR2 ANQGSEA. The germline V and J ends were trimmed by 5 bases and 3 bases, with 8 bases remaining between them. CDR3 size: 11 residues. CDR3 sequence reads: CSVSGFYEQYF. Written as DNA, the CDR3 is TGCAGCGTTTCCGGCTTCTACGAGCAGTACTTC.

This clonotype has a handful of counts. The rearrangement links TRBV27 to TRBJ2-3, with D perhaps matching TRBD1 or TRBD2 (5 bases each). This CDR3 is built from 11 residues. The germline V gene encodes CDR1 MNHEY and CDR2 SMNVEV (reference sequence). Trimming removed 5 bases at V and 14 bases at J, with 14 bases between. In DNA form, the CDR3 reads TGTGCCAGCAGTCGAGACGGGACGTGGTATTTT. Translation: CASSRDGTWYF.

The V gene is TRBV20-1, the J gene TRBJ2-1, with TRBD1 matching over 9 bases. The CDR3 contains 14 residues. Germline V lookup: CDR1 DFQATT, CDR2 SNEGSKA (reference sequence). V lost 1 base and J lost 10; bases outside the gene matches: 8. The CDR3 loop reads CSARANRGQGEQFF. CDR3 coding DNA: TGCAGTGCTAGAGCAAACAGGGGGCAAGGGGAGCAGTTCTTC.

This clonotype was found a few times. The CDR3 is CASSPPGYLYEQYF. Written as DNA, the CDR3 is TGTGCCAGCAGCCCTCCAGGGTACCTCTACGAGCAGTACTTC. The chain joins TRBV7-9 to TRBJ2-7, with D perhaps TRBD1 (5 bases). This CDR3 comprises 14 residues. CDR1 and CDR2 from the germline V gene are SEHNR and FQNEAQ (reference sequence). The V end was cut by 5 bases, the J end by 3 bases, with 14 bases between.

The gene calls are TRBV12-3 or TRBV12-4 and TRBJ1-1; D gene uncertain. V shed 3 bases and J shed 5 bases, with 16 bases lying between them. The CDR3 extends over 15 amino acids. The chain's CDR3 is CASSFWSRGRTEAFF. CDR3 nucleotide sequence: TGTGCCAGCAGTTTTTGGAGCCGCGGGAGAACTGAAGCTTTCTTT.

The chain couples TRBV19 to TRBJ2-3, with 12 positions matching TRBD1. Losses at the gene ends were 5 bases for V and 5 bases for J; bases not matched to a gene: 8. Per germline, CDR1 LNHDA and CDR2 SQIVND (reference sequence). The CDR3 consists of 16 residues. This chain's CDR3 is CASSLPGQGARDTQYF. CDR3 nucleotides: TGTGCCAGTAGTTTGCCGGGACAGGGGGCGAGAGATACGCAGTATTTT.

The V call is TRBV7-8, the J call TRBJ1-4, with no clear D. Trimming removed 1 base from V and 7 bases from J, with 10 bases in between. The CDR3 is 14 residues long. Germline lookup yields CDR1 SGHVS and CDR2 FQNEAQ. As DNA, the CDR3 is TGTGCCAGCAGCTTAGTACAAGGCTTTGAAAAACTGTTTTTT. Protein sequence: CASSLVQGFEKLFF.

The chain is built from TRBV6-2 or TRBV6-3 and TRBJ2-7; 7 positions match TRBD1. The length of the CDR3 is 14 residues. V trimming: 4 bases; J trimming: 2 bases; junction bases outside the gene matches: 5. CDR1 MNHEY and CDR2 SVGEGT come from the germline V gene. CDR3 nucleotide sequence: TGTGCCAGCAGTTGGGACAGTGCCGCCTACGAGCAGTACTTC. It codes for CASSWDSAAYEQYF.

The CDR3: CASSSTGTSGRETQFF. In DNA form, the CDR3 reads TGTGCCAGCAGTTCGACCGGGACTAGCGGGAGAGAGACCCAGTTCTTC. The J gene is TRBJ2-1, the V gene TRBV7-9, with TRBD2 identical over 14 bases. V lost 6 bases to trimming and J lost 13 bases; unmatched junction nucleotides: 14. Germline V CDR1 and CDR2: SEHNR, FQNEAQ (reference sequence). The CDR3 is made up of 16 amino acids.